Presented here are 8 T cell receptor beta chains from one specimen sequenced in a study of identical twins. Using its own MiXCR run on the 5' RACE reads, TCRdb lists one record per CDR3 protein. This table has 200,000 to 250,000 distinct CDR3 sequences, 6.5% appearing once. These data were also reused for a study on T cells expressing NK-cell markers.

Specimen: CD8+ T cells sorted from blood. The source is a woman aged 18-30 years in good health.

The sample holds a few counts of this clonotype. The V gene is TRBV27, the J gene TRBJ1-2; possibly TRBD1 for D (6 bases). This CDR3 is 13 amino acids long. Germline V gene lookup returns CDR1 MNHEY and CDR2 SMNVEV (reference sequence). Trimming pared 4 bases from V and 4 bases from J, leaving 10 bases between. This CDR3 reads CASSYGQLYGYTF. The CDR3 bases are TGTGCCAGCAGTTATGGACAGCTCTATGGCTACACCTTC.

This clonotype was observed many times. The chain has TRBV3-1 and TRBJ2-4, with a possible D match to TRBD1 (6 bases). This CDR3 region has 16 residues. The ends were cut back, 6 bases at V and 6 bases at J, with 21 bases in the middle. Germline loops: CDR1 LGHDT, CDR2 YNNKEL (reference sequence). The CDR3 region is CASRGTRAGQLNIQYF. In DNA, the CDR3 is TGTGCCAGCAGAGGGACGAGGGCCGGACAGCTAAACATTCAGTACTTC.

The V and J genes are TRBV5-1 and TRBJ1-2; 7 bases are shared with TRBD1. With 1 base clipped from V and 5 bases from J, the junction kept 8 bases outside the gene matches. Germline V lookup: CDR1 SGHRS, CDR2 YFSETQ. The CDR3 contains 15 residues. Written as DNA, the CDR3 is TGCGCCAGCAGCTTGCCGACTGGGACAGCTTATGGCTACACCTTC. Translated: CASSLPTGTAYGYTF.

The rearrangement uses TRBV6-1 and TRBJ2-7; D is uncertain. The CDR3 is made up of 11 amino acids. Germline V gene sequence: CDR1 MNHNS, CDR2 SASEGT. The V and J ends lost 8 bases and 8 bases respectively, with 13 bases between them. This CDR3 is CASWPLRKQYF. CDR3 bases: TGTGCCAGCTGGCCCCTCCGTAAGCAGTACTTC.

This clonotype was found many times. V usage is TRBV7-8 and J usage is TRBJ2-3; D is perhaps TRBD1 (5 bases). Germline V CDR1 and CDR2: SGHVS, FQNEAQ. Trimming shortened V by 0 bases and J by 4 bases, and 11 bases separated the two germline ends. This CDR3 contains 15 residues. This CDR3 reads CASSLASRDADTQYF. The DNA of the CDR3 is TGTGCCAGCAGCTTAGCGAGCAGGGATGCAGATACGCAGTATTTT. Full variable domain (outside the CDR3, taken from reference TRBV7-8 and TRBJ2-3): GAGVSQSPRYKVAKRGQDVALRCDPISGHVSLFWYQQALGQGPEFLTYFQNEAQLDKSGLPSDRFFAERPEGSVSTLKIQRTQQEDSAVYLCASSLASRDADTQYFGPGTRLTVL.

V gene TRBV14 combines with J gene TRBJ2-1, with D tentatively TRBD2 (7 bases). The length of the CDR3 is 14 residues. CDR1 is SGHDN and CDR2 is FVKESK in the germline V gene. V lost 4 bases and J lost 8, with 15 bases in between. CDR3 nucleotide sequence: TGTGCCAGCAGCCCCGGGGGGCTCGGTGATGAGCAGTTCTTC. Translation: CASSPGGLGDEQFF.

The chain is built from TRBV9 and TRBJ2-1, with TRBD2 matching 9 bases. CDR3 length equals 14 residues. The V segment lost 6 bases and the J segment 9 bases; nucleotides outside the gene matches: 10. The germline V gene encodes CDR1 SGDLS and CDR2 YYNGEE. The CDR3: CASTLGGGAAEQFF. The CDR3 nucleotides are TGTGCCAGCACGCTAGGCGGGGGGGCCGCTGAGCAGTTCTTC.

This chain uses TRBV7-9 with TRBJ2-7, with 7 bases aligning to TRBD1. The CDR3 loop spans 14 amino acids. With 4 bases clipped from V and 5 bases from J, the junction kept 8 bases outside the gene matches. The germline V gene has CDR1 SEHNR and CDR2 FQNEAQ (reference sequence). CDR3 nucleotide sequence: TGTGCCAGCAGCTCGGGACAGATTTCCCACGAGCAGTACTTC. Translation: CASSSGQISHEQYF.